Given below is one T cell receptor beta chain in context. The data belong to a study of OX40 agonist ivuxolimab in advanced cancers. Sequencing was performed with immunoSEQ multiplex PCR; in TCRdb, only in-frame clones are kept and a portion is missing. The sample yields more than 45,000 clones, approximately 82% seen once. The CDR3 totals 15 residues. The V and J ends lost 0 bases and 0 bases respectively, with 7 bases between them. From germline, CDR1 is SGHNT and CDR2 YYREEE (reference sequence). The sample here was CD4+ or CD8+ T cells sorted from blood, taken in a trial of the OX40 agonist ivuxolimab. The chain couples TRBV5-4 to TRBJ2-4; D gene uncertain. The sequence was collected from an adult with an advanced solid tumor such as melanoma, head and neck, liver or kidney cancer. CDR3 amino acids: CASSLDHIAKNIQYF. The CDR3 DNA follows: TGTGCCAGCAGCTTGGACCATATAGCCAAAAACATTCAGTACTTC.